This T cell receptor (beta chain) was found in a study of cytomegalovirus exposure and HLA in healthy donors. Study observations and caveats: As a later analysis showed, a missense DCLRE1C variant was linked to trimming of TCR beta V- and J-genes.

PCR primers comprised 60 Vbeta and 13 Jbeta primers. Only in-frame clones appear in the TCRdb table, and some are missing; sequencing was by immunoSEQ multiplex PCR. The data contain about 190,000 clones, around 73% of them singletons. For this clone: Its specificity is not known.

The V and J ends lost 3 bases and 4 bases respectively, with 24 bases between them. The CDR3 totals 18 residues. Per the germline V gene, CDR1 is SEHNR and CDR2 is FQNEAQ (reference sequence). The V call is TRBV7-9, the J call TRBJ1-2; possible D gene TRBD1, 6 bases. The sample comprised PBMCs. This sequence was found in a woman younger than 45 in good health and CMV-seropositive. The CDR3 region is CASSFNTGYPQGAYGYTF. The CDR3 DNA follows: TGTGCCAGCAGCTTTAATACCGGTTACCCACAGGGTGCCTATGGCTACACCTTC. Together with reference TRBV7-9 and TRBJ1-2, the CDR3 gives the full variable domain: DTGVSQNPRHKITKRGQNVTFRCDPISEHNRLYWYRQTLGQGPEFLTYFQNEAQLEKSRLLSDRFSAERPKGSFSTLEIQRTEQGDSAMYLCASSFNTGYPQGAYGYTFGSGTRLTVV.